What follows is one T cell receptor (beta chain) and its context. Its antigen is not known. The data belong to a study of T cell repertoires in cytomegalovirus infection. Study-level findings and limits: CMV-specific HLA-C-restricted TCR beta clonotypes dominated the ex vivo response. There were carriers of CMV plus the relevant HLA, and cumulative public TCR beta family frequency identified them.

TCRdb recomputed calls from the reads with MiXCR, one row per CDR3 protein. The sample carries 150,000 to 200,000 distinct CDR3 sequences, approximately 28% recorded once. V was clipped by 6 bases and J by 2 bases; unmatched bases: 8. This CDR3 spans 15 amino acids. This clonotype originated in a human donor in good health (CMV status not recorded). Some clones in this sample may be carry-over from other donors' samples. The V call is TRBV12-3 or TRBV12-4, the J call TRBJ1-1, with 8 bases matching TRBD1. Sample: PBMCs. In DNA form, the CDR3 reads TGTGCCAGCAGGGCAGGACAGGGCGGAAACACTGAAGCTTTCTTT. The encoded protein is CASRAGQGGNTEAFF.